Listed here are 11 T cell receptor beta chains from one sample, sequenced in a study of blood T cell repertoires in COVID-19. Produced via immunoSEQ multiplex PCR; TCRdb's table is partial and in-frame only. The table lists about 50,000 clones, roughly 90% of them singletons, with roughly 10% in the top ten. Sequenced input: peripheral blood. Receptors originate from a woman older than 75 with acute or convalescent COVID-19.

V gene TRBV13 combines with J gene TRBJ2-4; 8 nucleotides align to TRBD1. The J segment lost 3 bases and the V segment lost 5 bases, leaving 15 bases of the junction unmatched. CDR1 PRHDT and CDR2 FYEKMQ come from the germline V gene (reference sequence). The CDR3 runs to 18 residues. This CDR3 is CASSLSWTGPYSKNIQYF. The DNA of the CDR3 is TGTGCCAGCAGCCTATCCTGGACAGGGCCGTATAGCAAAAACATTCAGTACTTC.

On this clone: Its ends do not fully match the called genes, so a read error is possible. This rearrangement joins TRBV4-3 to TRBJ2-1; the match to TRBD2 covers 7 bases. The germline V gene encodes CDR1 LGHNA and CDR2 YSLEER. The CDR3 has 17 residues. CDR3 nucleotides: TGCGCCAGCAGCCAAGATCGGGGGGAGGGCGCGTACATTGAGCAGTTCTTC. It codes for CASSQDRGEGAYIEQFF.

The count of this clone is one. The chain employs TRBV5-1 and TRBJ2-1, with 14 bases matching TRBD2. CDR3 length: 21 amino acids. The V and J ends lost 4 bases and 0 bases, in that order; junction bases with no gene match: 15. Germline CDR1 SGHRS, CDR2 YFSETQ. CDR3 protein: CASSLFPTSGREPSSYNEQFF. DNA of the CDR3: TGCGCCAGCAGCCTTTTCCCGACTAGCGGGAGGGAACCGAGCTCCTACAATGAGCAGTTCTTC.

The gene calls are TRBV5-5 and TRBJ2-2; 11 nucleotides match TRBD2. CDR3 size: 20 residues. The germline V gene encodes CDR1 SGHKS and CDR2 YYEKEE (reference sequence). J lost 5 bases, V lost 0 bases, and 15 bases had no gene match. CDR3 DNA: TGTGCCAGCAGCTTGGCACTAGCGGGAGATGTCGGTGGGCCGACCGGGGAGCTGTTTTTT. Encoded protein: CASSLALAGDVGGPTGELFF.

J is TRBJ2-7 and V is TRBV12-3 or TRBV12-4; 8 nucleotides line up with TRBD1. Germline trimming cut 6 bases from V and 3 bases from J; bases unmatched to any gene: 4. The CDR3 has 13 residues. In nucleotides, the CDR3 is TGTGCCAGCAGATCCGGACAGGGCTACGAGCAGTACTTC. Amino acid sequence: CASRSGQGYEQYF.

The chain joins TRBV5-1 to TRBJ2-3; 12 bases match TRBD2. CDR3 length equals 18 residues. V trimming: 3 bases; J trimming: 3 bases; junction bases outside the gene matches: 11. Germline V gene sequence: CDR1 SGHRS, CDR2 YFSETQ. The CDR3 DNA reads TGCGCCAGCAGCTCTGGCTGGCTAGCGGGAGGGCCGACAGATACGCAGTATTTT. Protein: CASSSGWLAGGPTDTQYF.

This CDR3 is CASSQWDRVNYGYTF. The CDR3 bases are TGTGCCAGTAGCCAATGGGACAGGGTTAACTATGGCTACACCTTC. The chain has TRBV19 and TRBJ1-2, with 9 bases fitting TRBD1. Germline loops: CDR1 LNHDA, CDR2 SQIVND (reference sequence). The CDR3 is 15 amino acids. V was pared by 6 bases and J by 1 base, with 6 bases of the junction left unmatched.

The chain joins TRBV18 to TRBJ2-5; 7 nucleotides line up with TRBD2. The J segment lost 7 bases and the V segment lost 1 base, leaving 6 bases of the junction unmatched. The CDR3 is 14 residues long. The germline V gene has CDR1 KGHSH and CDR2 LQKENI. The CDR3 protein is CASSPLGLGGTQYF. CDR3 DNA: TGTGCCAGCTCACCACTAGGACTAGGCGGGACCCAGTACTTC.

This chain links TRBV7-2 with TRBJ2-1; D call uncertain. This CDR3 is built from 12 residues. Trimming shortened V by 5 bases and J by 7 bases, and 9 bases separated the two germline ends. Germline V gene sequence: CDR1 SGHTA, CDR2 FQGNSA. This CDR3 is CASSLSWNEQFF. CDR3 bases: TGTGCCAGCAGCCTGAGCTGGAATGAGCAGTTCTTC. Combining the CDR3 with reference TRBV7-2 and TRBJ2-1 gives the whole variable domain GAGVSQSPSNKVTEKGKDVELRCDPISGHTALYWYRQSLGQGLEFLIYFQGNSAPDKSGLPSDRFSAERTGGSVSTLTIQRTQQEDSAVYLCASSLSWNEQFFGPGTRLTVL.

The chain joins TRBV12-3 or TRBV12-4 to TRBJ1-4; D is unresolved. The CDR3 runs to 13 residues. The V end lost 8 bases, the J end lost 7 bases, and 14 bases lay between the germline ends. This CDR3 is CASSGRLGEKLFF. CDR3 DNA: TGTGCCAGCTCGGGGAGATTGGGTGAAAAACTGTTTTTT.

The CDR3 spells CASSPKGGTGTYSYEQYF. The DNA for the CDR3 is TGTGCCAGCTCACCAAAGGGAGGGACAGGTACCTACTCCTACGAGCAGTACTTC. The V gene is TRBV18, the J gene TRBJ2-7, with a tentative D call TRBD1 (8 bases). Germline V gives CDR1 KGHSH, CDR2 LQKENI. Trimming took 2 bases from V and 0 from J, leaving 20 bases between them. CDR3 length: 18 amino acids.